The next 8 T cell receptor beta chains were all read from a single sample in a study of OX40 agonist ivuxolimab in advanced cancers. TCRdb's copy holds only in-frame clones and misses some; the assay was immunoSEQ multiplex PCR. The profile shows 45,000 to 65,000 clones, 87% of them singletons. The sequences come from CD4+ or CD8+ T cells sorted from blood, collected in a trial of the OX40 agonist ivuxolimab. The receptors come from an adult with an advanced solid tumor such as melanoma, head and neck, liver or kidney cancer.

The chain uses TRBV5-1 and TRBJ1-1; D uncertain. The CDR3 covers 13 residues. Germline values: CDR1 SGHRS, CDR2 YFSETQ. The V gene lost 4 bases and the J gene lost 1 base, with 8 bases spanning the gap. The CDR3 nucleotides read TGCGCCAGCAGCAAAAATACGAACACTGAAGCTTTCTTT. Translation: CASSKNTNTEAFF.

V usage is TRBV2 and J usage is TRBJ1-1, with D maybe TRBD1 (6 bases). V lost 11 bases, J lost 0 bases, and 10 bases lay in between. Germline V gene sequence: CDR1 SNHLY, CDR2 FYNNEI. This CDR3 spans 12 amino acids. The CDR3, as DNA: TGTGCCGGGGGACACTTGAACACTGAAGCTTTCTTT. This translates into CAGGHLNTEAFF.

Sample share makes this clone medium-sized. The genes are TRBV4-1 and TRBJ2-5; no clear D gene. The germline V and J ends were trimmed by 0 bases and 0 bases, with 11 bases remaining between them. From germline, CDR1 is MGHRA and CDR2 YSYEKL. This CDR3 is built from 16 residues. The CDR3 nucleotides read TGCGCCAGCAGCCAAGAAACATCCCTCTACCAAGAGACCCAGTACTTC. As protein: CASSQETSLYQETQYF.

V is TRBV28 and J is TRBJ1-2; D is uncertain. The CDR3 spans 13 residues. Germline lookup yields CDR1 MDHEN and CDR2 SYDVKM. Trimming stripped 6 bases from V and 2 bases from J, with 10 bases between. The CDR3 here is CASRLDGNYGYTF. CDR3 bases: TGTGCCAGCAGACTCGACGGAAACTATGGCTACACCTTC.

The chain joins TRBV10-3 to TRBJ1-1, with a weak D call TRBD1 (5 bases). Deletions cut 4 bases from V and 10 bases from J, with 10 bases between. CDR3 length: 11 amino acids. CDR1 and CDR2 from the germline V gene are ENHRY and SYGVKD. The CDR3: CAISGGGGAFF. CDR3 DNA: TGTGCCATCAGTGGCGGTGGGGGAGCTTTCTTT.

V and J are TRBV7-8 and TRBJ2-4; D ambiguous. V was trimmed by 1 base and J by 8 bases, leaving 12 bases between them. The V gene's germline CDR1 is SGHVS and CDR2 FQNEAQ. The CDR3 contains 14 residues. This CDR3 reads CASSLEVMVHIQYF. CDR3 coding DNA: TGTGCCAGCAGCTTAGAAGTTATGGTCCACATTCAGTACTTC.

This clone was seen just once. This rearrangement joins TRBV19 to TRBJ1-2; unclear D gene. V was trimmed by 6 bases and J by 0 bases, leaving 11 bases between them. This CDR3 has 14 amino acids. The V gene's germline CDR1 is LNHDA and CDR2 SQIVND (reference sequence). DNA of the CDR3: TGTGCCAGTAGCCGGGGTCTAGCTAACTATGGCTACACCTTC. Its translation: CASSRGLANYGYTF.

The chain joins TRBV19 to TRBJ1-1; weak D call: TRBD1 (5 bases). Trimming cost V 6 bases and J 0 bases, with 14 bases left between them. CDR3 length: 15 residues. Germline V gene data show CDR1 as LNHDA and CDR2 as SQIVND (reference sequence). In DNA, the CDR3 is TGTGCCAGTAGGACTCGGGGCCTCATGAACACTGAAGCTTTCTTT. Amino acids: CASRTRGLMNTEAFF.